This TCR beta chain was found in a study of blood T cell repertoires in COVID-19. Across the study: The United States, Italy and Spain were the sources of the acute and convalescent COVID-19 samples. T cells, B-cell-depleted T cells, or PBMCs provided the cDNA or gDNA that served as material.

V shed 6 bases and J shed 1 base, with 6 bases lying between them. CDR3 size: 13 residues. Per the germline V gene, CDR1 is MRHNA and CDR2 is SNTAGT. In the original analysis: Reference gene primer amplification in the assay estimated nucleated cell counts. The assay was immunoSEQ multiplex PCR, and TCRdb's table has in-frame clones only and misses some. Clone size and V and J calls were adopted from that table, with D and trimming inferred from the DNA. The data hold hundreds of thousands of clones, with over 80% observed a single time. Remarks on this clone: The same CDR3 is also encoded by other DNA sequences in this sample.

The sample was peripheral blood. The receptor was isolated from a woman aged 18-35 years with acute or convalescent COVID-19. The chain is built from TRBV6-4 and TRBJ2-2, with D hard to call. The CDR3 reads CASSPGNTGELFF. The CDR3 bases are TGTGCCAGCAGCCCAGGGAACACCGGGGAGCTGTTTTTT.